Below are 11 T cell receptor beta chains sequenced from a single sample in a study of blood T cell repertoires in COVID-19. The table came from immunoSEQ multiplex PCR; TCRdb's copy has only in-frame clones and leaves some out. The profile covers around 380,000 clones, with more than 75% appearing a single time and under 1.2% taken by the ten largest. Sequenced input: peripheral blood. The receptor set was obtained from a human donor with acute or convalescent COVID-19. The donor label of this sample is uncertain.

The chain carries TRBV5-5 and TRBJ2-5; a possible D gene is TRBD2 (5 bases). The germline V and J ends were trimmed by 4 bases and 4 bases, with 11 bases remaining between them. Germline lookup yields CDR1 SGHKS and CDR2 YYEKEE (reference sequence). The CDR3 is 13 residues long. The CDR3 DNA sequence: TGTGCCAGCAGCCGTCCGGGGATAGAGACCCAGTACTTC. Translating gives CASSRPGIETQYF. The whole variable domain, filled in from reference TRBV5-5 and TRBJ2-5, reads DAGVTQSPTHLIKTRGQQVTLRCSPISGHKSVSWYQQVLGQGPQFIFQYYEKEERGRGNFPDRFSARQFPNYSSELNVNALLLGDSALYLCASSRPGIETQYFGPGTRLLVL.

The chain employs TRBV7-2 and TRBJ1-3; TRBD1 is a possible D gene (5 bases). This CDR3 region has 15 residues. V shed 1 base and J shed 7 bases, with 14 bases lying between them. Germline V gives CDR1 SGHTA, CDR2 FQGNSA. The CDR3 loop reads CASSLGLGRENTIYF. For the CDR3, the DNA is TGTGCCAGCAGCTTAGGGTTGGGACGGGAGAACACCATATATTTT.

V and J are TRBV5-4 and TRBJ2-7; weak D call: TRBD2 (6 bases). The CDR3 extends over 15 amino acids. V was clipped by 3 bases and J by 0 bases, with 13 bases between them. Germline values: CDR1 SGHNT, CDR2 YYREEE (reference sequence). The CDR3 reads CASSSGLFSSYEQYF. The CDR3 bases are TGTGCCAGCAGCTCGGGACTTTTTAGCTCCTACGAGCAGTACTTC. Full variable domain (remainder filled in from reference TRBV5-4 and TRBJ2-7): ETGVTQSPTHLIKTRGQQVTLRCSSQSGHNTVSWYQQALGQGPQFIFQYYREEENGRGNFPPRFSGLQFPNYSSELNVNALELDDSALYLCASSSGLFSSYEQYFGPGTRLTVT.

This chain links TRBV4-1 with TRBJ1-4, with 7 bases matching TRBD1. This CDR3 has 16 residues. The junction had 3 bases not matched to a gene; V was cut back by 2 bases and J by 0 bases. Germline assignment: CDR1 MGHRA and CDR2 YSYEKL. Here the CDR3 reads CASSQPGQTTNEKLFF. CDR3 DNA: TGCGCCAGCAGCCAACCGGGACAGACAACTAATGAAAAACTGTTTTTT.

The V and J genes are TRBV4-1 and TRBJ1-5; D is possibly TRBD1 (6 bases). V dropped 3 bases and J dropped 2 bases, with 14 bases sitting between them. The CDR3 contains 16 residues. Germline V CDR1 and CDR2: MGHRA, YSYEKL. The CDR3: CASSQFLQGGNQPQHF. CDR3 nucleotides: TGCGCCAGCAGCCAGTTCCTACAGGGAGGCAATCAGCCCCAGCATTTT.

The gene calls are TRBV5-5 and TRBJ1-1; no reliable D call. Germline V gene lookup returns CDR1 SGHKS and CDR2 YYEKEE (reference sequence). The CDR3 has 11 residues. The ends were cut back, 4 bases at V and 4 bases at J, with 5 bases in the middle. For the CDR3, the DNA is TGTGCCAGCAGCCCGGGCACTGAAGCTTTCTTT. It translates to CASSPGTEAFF.

The chain is built from TRBV19 and TRBJ2-1, with a weak D call TRBD2 (7 bases). The germline V and J ends were trimmed by 1 base and 2 bases, with 12 bases remaining between them. Germline lookup yields CDR1 LNHDA and CDR2 SQIVND (reference sequence). CDR3 length: 16 amino acids. The DNA of the CDR3 is TGTGCCAGTAGTATAGTGGGAGGGGGGGCCTACAATGAGCAGTTCTTC. As protein: CASSIVGGGAYNEQFF.

The chain employs TRBV5-5 and TRBJ2-7; 10 positions agree with TRBD1. This CDR3 comprises 14 residues. CDR1 SGHKS and CDR2 YYEKEE come from the germline V gene (reference sequence). J lost 0 bases, V lost 3 bases, and 0 bases had no gene match. The CDR3 reads CASSWTGGSYEQYF. CDR3 DNA sequence: TGTGCCAGCAGCTGGACAGGGGGCTCCTACGAGCAGTACTTC.

The table lists this clone with a few counts. At the DNA level, this CDR3 is encoded by other sequences in the same sample as well. V is TRBV6-6 and J is TRBJ1-1; no firm D call. Per germline, CDR1 MNHNY and CDR2 SVGAGI (reference sequence). The CDR3 extends over 14 amino acids. Trimming shortened V by 3 bases and J by 0 bases, and 8 bases separated the two germline ends. CDR3 in DNA: TGTGCCAGCAGTTATGCGGGGATGAACACTGAAGCTTTCTTT. Protein: CASSYAGMNTEAFF.

V usage is TRBV5-8 and J usage is TRBJ2-3; TRBD2 agrees at 12 bases. This CDR3 comprises 16 residues. The germline gives CDR1 SGHTS, CDR2 YDEGEE. V trimming: 4 bases; J trimming: 6 bases; junction bases outside the gene matches: 9. The CDR3 coding sequence is TGTGCCAGCAGCGCCGGACTAGCGGGGCTGGGGGATACGCAGTATTTT. Protein sequence: CASSAGLAGLGDTQYF. The variable domain in full, with the rest retrieved from reference TRBV5-8 and TRBJ2-3, is EAGVTQSPTHLIKTRGQQATLRCSPISGHTSVYWYQQALGLGLQFLLWYDEGEERNRGNFPPRFSGRQFPNYSSELNVNALELEDSALYLCASSAGLAGLGDTQYFGPGTRLTVL.

The rearrangement joins TRBV5-4 to TRBJ2-1; 8 nucleotides line up with TRBD2. Trimming at V came to 0 bases and at J to 8 bases, leaving 10 bases not matched to a gene. Germline V gives CDR1 SGHNT, CDR2 YYREEE (reference sequence). This CDR3 region has 16 residues. The CDR3 nucleotides are TGTGCCAGCAGCTTGGGTCCAGCGGGAGCTATCGATGAGCAGTTCTTC. It specifies CASSLGPAGAIDEQFF.